This T cell receptor (beta chain) was identified in a study of monozygotic twins with inflammatory bowel disease. The CDR3 length is 14 residues. Germline CDR1 is SGHRS and CDR2 is YFSETQ. TCRdb re-called the 5' RACE reads and catalogs CDR3 proteins one per entry, DNA excluded. The table lists approximately 300,000 distinct CDR3 sequences. The chain carries TRBV5-1 and TRBJ2-7; TCRdb designates TRBD1, a call that cannot be tested without DNA. This TCR was recovered from a human donor with ulcerative colitis or Crohn's disease, or a healthy co-twin of an affected twin (not recorded which). Sequencing was done on a sample of blood. CDR3: CASSLSGGTYEQYF.